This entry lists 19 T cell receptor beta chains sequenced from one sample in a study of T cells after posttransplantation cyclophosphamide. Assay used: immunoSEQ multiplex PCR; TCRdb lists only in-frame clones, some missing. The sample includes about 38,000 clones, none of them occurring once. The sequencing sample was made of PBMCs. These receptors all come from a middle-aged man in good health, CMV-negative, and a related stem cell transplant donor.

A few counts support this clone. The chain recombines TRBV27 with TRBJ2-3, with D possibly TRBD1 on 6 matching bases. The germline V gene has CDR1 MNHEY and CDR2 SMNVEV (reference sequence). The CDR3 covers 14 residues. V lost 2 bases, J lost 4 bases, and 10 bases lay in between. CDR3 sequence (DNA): TGTGCCAGCAGTTTAGTACAGGGCTCAGATACGCAGTATTTT. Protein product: CASSLVQGSDTQYF.

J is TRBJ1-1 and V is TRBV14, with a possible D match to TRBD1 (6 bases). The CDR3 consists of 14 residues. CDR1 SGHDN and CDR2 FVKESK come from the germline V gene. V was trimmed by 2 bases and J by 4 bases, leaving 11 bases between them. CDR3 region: CASSQTGFVTEAFF. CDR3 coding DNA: TGTGCCAGCAGCCAAACAGGGTTCGTCACTGAAGCTTTCTTT.

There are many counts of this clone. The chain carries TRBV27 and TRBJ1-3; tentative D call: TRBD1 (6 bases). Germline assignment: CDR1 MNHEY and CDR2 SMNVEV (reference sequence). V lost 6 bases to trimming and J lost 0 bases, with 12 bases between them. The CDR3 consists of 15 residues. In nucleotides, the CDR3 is TGTGCCAGCAGCCCCACAGGGAGCTCTGGAAACACCATATATTTT. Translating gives CASSPTGSSGNTIYF.

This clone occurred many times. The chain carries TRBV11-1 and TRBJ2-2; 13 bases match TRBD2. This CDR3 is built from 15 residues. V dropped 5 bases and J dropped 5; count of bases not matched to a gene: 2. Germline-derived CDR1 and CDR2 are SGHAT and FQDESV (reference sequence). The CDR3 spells CASSALAGGTGELFF. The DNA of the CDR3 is TGTGCCAGCAGCGCACTAGCGGGAGGGACCGGGGAGCTGTTTTTT.

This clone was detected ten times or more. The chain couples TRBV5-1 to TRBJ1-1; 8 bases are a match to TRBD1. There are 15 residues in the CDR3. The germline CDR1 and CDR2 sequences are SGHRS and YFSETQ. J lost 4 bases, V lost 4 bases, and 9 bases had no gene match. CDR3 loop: CASSVETGAGTEAFF. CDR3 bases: TGCGCCAGCAGCGTGGAGACAGGGGCGGGCACTGAAGCTTTCTTT.

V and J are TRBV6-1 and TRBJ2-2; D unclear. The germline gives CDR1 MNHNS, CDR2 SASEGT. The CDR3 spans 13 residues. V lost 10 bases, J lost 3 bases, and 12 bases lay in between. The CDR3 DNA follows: TGTGCCACCCGAATACAGTACACCGGGGAGCTGTTTTTT. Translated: CATRIQYTGELFF.

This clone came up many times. Here the CDR3 DNA reads TGTGCCATCGGGAAAAACTATGGCTACACCTTC. Translated, it gives CAIGKNYGYTF. The chain is built from TRBV6-5 and TRBJ1-2; D remains unclear. In germline, CDR1 is MNHEY, CDR2 SVGAGI. The CDR3 totals 11 residues. Trimming took 10 bases from V and 2 from J, leaving 8 bases between them.

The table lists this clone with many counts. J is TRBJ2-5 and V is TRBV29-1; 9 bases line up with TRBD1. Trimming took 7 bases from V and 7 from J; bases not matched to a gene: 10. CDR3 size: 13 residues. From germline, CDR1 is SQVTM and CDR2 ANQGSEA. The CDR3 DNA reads TGCAGCGCGAAACAGGGGGCCGGGGGGACCCAGTACTTC. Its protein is CSAKQGAGGTQYF.

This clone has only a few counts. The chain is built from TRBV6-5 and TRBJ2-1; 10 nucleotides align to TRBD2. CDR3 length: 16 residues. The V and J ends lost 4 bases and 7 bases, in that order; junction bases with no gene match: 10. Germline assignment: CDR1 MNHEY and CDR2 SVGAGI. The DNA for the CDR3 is TGTGCCAGCAGTTTATGGGCTAGCGGGAGTGTGAATGAGCAGTTCTTC. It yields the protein CASSLWASGSVNEQFF.

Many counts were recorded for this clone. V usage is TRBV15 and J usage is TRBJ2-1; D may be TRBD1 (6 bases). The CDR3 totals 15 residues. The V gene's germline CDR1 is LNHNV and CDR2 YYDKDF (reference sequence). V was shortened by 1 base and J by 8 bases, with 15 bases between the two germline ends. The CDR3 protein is CATSRGGRQVDEQFF. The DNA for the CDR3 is TGTGCCACCAGCAGAGGGGGGCGACAGGTCGATGAGCAGTTCTTC.

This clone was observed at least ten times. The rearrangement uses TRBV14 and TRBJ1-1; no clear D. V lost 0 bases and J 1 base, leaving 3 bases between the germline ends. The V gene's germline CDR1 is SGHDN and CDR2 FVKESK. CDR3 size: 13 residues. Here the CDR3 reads CASSQDRNTEAFF. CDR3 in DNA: TGTGCCAGCAGCCAAGATAGGAACACTGAAGCTTTCTTT.

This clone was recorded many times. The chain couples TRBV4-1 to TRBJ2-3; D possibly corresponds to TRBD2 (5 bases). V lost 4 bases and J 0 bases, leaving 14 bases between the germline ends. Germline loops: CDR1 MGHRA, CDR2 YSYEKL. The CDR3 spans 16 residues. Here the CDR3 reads CASSRKTGYSTDTQYF. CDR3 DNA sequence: TGCGCCAGCAGCCGGAAAACGGGGTATAGCACAGATACGCAGTATTTT.

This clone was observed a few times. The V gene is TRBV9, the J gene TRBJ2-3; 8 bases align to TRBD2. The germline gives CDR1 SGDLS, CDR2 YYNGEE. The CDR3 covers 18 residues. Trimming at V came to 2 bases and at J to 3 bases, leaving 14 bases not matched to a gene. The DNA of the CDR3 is TGTGCCAGCAGCGTGCGCCGGGGGGGGATGGGCAGTACAGATACGCAGTATTTT. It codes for CASSVRRGGMGSTDTQYF. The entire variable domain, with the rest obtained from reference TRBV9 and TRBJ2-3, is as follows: DSGVTQTPKHLITATGQRVTLRCSPRSGDLSVYWYQQSLDQGLQFLIQYYNGEERAKGNILERFSAQQFPDLHSELNLSSLELGDSALYFCASSVRRGGMGSTDTQYFGPGTRLTVL.

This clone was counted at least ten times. The CDR3 DNA is TGTGCCAGCAAAGCGGGTTCCGGGACAGCGAACACCGGGGAGCTGTTTTTT. It encodes CASKAGSGTANTGELFF. The genes are TRBV11-3 and TRBJ2-2, with D possibly TRBD1 on 7 matching bases. With 7 bases removed from V and 0 bases from J, the gap between germline ends came to 18 bases. Looked up from germline, CDR1 is SGHNT and CDR2 is YENEEA. The CDR3 has 17 residues. Using reference TRBV11-3 and TRBJ2-2 for the parts outside the CDR3, the full variable domain is EAGVVQSPRYKIIEKKQPVAFWCNPISGHNTLYWYLQNLGQGPELLIRYENEEAVDDSQLPKDRFSAERLKGVDSTLKIQPAELGDSAVYLCASKAGSGTANTGELFFGEGSRLTVL.

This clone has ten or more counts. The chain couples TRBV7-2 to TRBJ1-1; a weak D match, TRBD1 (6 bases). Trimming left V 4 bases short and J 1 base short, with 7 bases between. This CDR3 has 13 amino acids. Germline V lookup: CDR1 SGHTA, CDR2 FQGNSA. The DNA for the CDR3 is TGTGCCAGCAGCTGGGGACAGAACACTGAAGCTTTCTTT. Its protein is CASSWGQNTEAFF.

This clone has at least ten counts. The CDR3 loop reads CASSERGAGRVREQFF. The DNA for the CDR3 is TGTGCCAGCAGTGAAAGAGGAGCGGGGCGGGTCCGGGAGCAGTTCTTC. The J gene is TRBJ2-1, the V gene TRBV6-4; TRBD2 aligns across 7 bases. The V gene's germline CDR1 is MRHNA and CDR2 SNTAGT. The length of the CDR3 is 16 residues. J was trimmed by 10 bases and V by 3 bases; bases with no gene match: 15.

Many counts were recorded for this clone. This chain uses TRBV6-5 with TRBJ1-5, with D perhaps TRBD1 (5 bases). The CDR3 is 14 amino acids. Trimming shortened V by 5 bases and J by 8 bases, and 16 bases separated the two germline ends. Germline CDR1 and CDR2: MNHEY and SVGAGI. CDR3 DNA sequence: TGTGCCAGCAGTATTGACAGACAAATCAAGCCCCAGCATTTT. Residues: CASSIDRQIKPQHF.

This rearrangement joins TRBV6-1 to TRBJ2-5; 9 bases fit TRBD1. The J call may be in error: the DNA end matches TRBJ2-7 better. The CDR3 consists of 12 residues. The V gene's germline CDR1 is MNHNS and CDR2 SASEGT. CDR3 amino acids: CASRPTGGEQYF. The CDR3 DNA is TGTGCCAGCAGACCGACAGGGGGCGAGCAGTACTTC.

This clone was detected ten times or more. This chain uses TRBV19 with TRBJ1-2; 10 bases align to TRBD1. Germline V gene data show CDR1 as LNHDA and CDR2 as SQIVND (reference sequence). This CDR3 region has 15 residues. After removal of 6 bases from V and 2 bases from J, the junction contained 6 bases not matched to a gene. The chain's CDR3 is CASRIPGQGNYGYTF. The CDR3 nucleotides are TGTGCCAGTAGAATTCCGGGACAGGGGAACTATGGCTACACCTTC. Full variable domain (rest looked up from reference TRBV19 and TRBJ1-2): DGGITQSPKYLFRKEGQNVTLSCEQNLNHDAMYWYRQDPGQGLRLIYYSQIVNDFQKGDIAEGYSVSREKKESFPLTVTSAQKNPTAFYLCASRIPGQGNYGYTFGSGTRLTVV.